This is a list of T cell receptor beta chains from one sample in a study of CD8 T cells in Susac syndrome. TCRdb reprocessed the immunoSEQ multiplex PCR reads via MiXCR and lists one record per CDR3 protein. The data contain about 300,000 distinct CDR3 sequences, 92% of them singletons. Specimen: CD4+ T cells from PBMCs. The receptors were gathered from a human donor with multiple sclerosis. The CDR3 runs from the conserved cysteine through the conserved F or W. Fields, in order: D gene, J gene, clone size, V gene, CDR3 DNA, CDR3 protein. A D gene is named only where the DNA matches it firmly. Size is omitted from some rows. Given values are once, few, many or a class for expanded clones.

D gene: TRBD1; J gene: TRBJ1-1; clone size: -; V gene: TRBV6-5; CDR3 DNA: TGTGCCAGCAGTCGACAGGGGGCCAGTGAAGCTTTCTTT; CDR3 protein: CASSRQGASEAFF
D gene: -; J gene: TRBJ2-1; clone size: -; V gene: TRBV29-1; CDR3 DNA: TGCAGCGTTGCCCAGGGGGGCGGATGGGACAATGAGCAGTTCTTC; CDR3 protein: CSVAQGGGWDNEQFF
D gene: -; J gene: TRBJ2-7; clone size: -; V gene: TRBV21-1; CDR3 DNA: TGTGCCAGTTACCCGGGGACCCCCTACGAGCAGTACTTC; CDR3 protein: CASYPGTPYEQYF
D gene: -; J gene: TRBJ2-4; clone size: -; V gene: TRBV29-1; CDR3 DNA: TGCAGCGTAAGACAGTCAGCCGGAGACATTCAGTACTTC; CDR3 protein: CSVRQSAGDIQYF
D gene: -; J gene: TRBJ1-2; clone size: -; V gene: TRBV5-1; CDR3 DNA: TGCGCCAGCAGCTCGGGGGGCACAACCTATGGCTACACCTTC; CDR3 protein: CASSSGGTTYGYTF
D gene: TRBD2; J gene: TRBJ2-1; clone size: -; V gene: TRBV20-1; CDR3 DNA: TGCAGTGCTGGCCCCATTGGCGGGAGCGTGTCCTACAATGAGCAGTTCTTC; CDR3 protein: CSAGPIGGSVSYNEQFF
D gene: -; J gene: TRBJ2-3; clone size: once; V gene: TRBV12-3/TRBV12-4; CDR3 DNA: TGTGCCAGCAGTTCGGAGGAGGGGCATGCAGATACGCAGTATTTT; CDR3 protein: CASSSEEGHADTQYF
D gene: -; J gene: TRBJ2-5; clone size: -; V gene: TRBV6-2/TRBV6-3; CDR3 DNA: TGTGCCAGCAGTTACGGGTTGCGGGTTCAAGAGACCCAGTACTTC; CDR3 protein: CASSYGLRVQETQYF
D gene: -; J gene: TRBJ2-4; clone size: -; V gene: TRBV18; CDR3 DNA: TGTGCCACTACACCGGAGGTAACCAAAAACATTCAGTACTTC; CDR3 protein: CATTPEVTKNIQYF
D gene: TRBD1; J gene: TRBJ2-1; clone size: -; V gene: TRBV24-1; CDR3 DNA: TGTGCCACCAGTGAACCCGGACAGGGAAGGCGTAATGAGCAGTTCTTC; CDR3 protein: CATSEPGQGRRNEQFF
D gene: TRBD2; J gene: TRBJ2-3; clone size: -; V gene: TRBV6-5; CDR3 DNA: TGTGCCAGCAGTCCCTTTGCGGGAGTGGGAGATACGCAGTATTTT; CDR3 protein: CASSPFAGVGDTQYF
D gene: -; J gene: TRBJ2-1; clone size: -; V gene: TRBV29-1; CDR3 DNA: TGCAGCGTTGATCGGGCTATGGATGAGCAGTTCTTC; CDR3 protein: CSVDRAMDEQFF
D gene: TRBD2; J gene: TRBJ2-3; clone size: -; V gene: TRBV3-1; CDR3 DNA: TGTGCCAGCAGCCAATTCGCTAGCGGGAGGGACGGCACAGATACGCAGTATTTT; CDR3 protein: CASSQFASGRDGTDTQYF
D gene: -; J gene: TRBJ2-1; clone size: -; V gene: TRBV19; CDR3 DNA: TGTGCCAGCCGCCCCCGGGGAGAATCCTACAATGAGCAGTTCTTC; CDR3 protein: CASRPRGESYNEQFF
D gene: TRBD1; J gene: TRBJ1-5; clone size: few; V gene: TRBV12-3/TRBV12-4; CDR3 DNA: TGTGCCAGCAGCCTGGACAGGAGCAATCAGCCCCAGCATTTT; CDR3 protein: CASSLDRSNQPQHF
D gene: -; J gene: TRBJ1-1; clone size: -; V gene: TRBV9; CDR3 DNA: TGTGCCAGCAGCCCAAGGGTCGTGAACACTGAAGCTTTCTTT; CDR3 protein: CASSPRVVNTEAFF
D gene: TRBD2; J gene: TRBJ2-7; clone size: -; V gene: TRBV20-1; CDR3 DNA: TGCAGTGCTAGAGATAATCGCCTAGCGGGAGTTCGCGAGCAGTACTTC; CDR3 protein: CSARDNRLAGVREQYF
D gene: -; J gene: TRBJ2-7; clone size: -; V gene: TRBV7-3; CDR3 DNA: TGTGCCAGCAGCTTTTACGGACGGGGTAACTACGAGCAGTACTTC; CDR3 protein: CASSFYGRGNYEQYF
D gene: -; J gene: TRBJ1-2; clone size: -; V gene: TRBV27; CDR3 DNA: TGTGCCAGCAGCCAAACGCCAACAGGTTACTATGGCTACACCTTC; CDR3 protein: CASSQTPTGYYGYTF
D gene: -; J gene: TRBJ2-2; clone size: -; V gene: TRBV3-1; CDR3 DNA: TGTGCCAGCAGCCGCCTGGACAGCGCCGGGGAGCTGTTTTTT; CDR3 protein: CASSRLDSAGELFF
D gene: -; J gene: TRBJ2-7; clone size: -; V gene: TRBV11-2; CDR3 DNA: TGTGCCAGCGCTACATACGAGCAGTACTTC; CDR3 protein: CASATYEQYF
D gene: TRBD2; J gene: TRBJ2-5; clone size: -; V gene: TRBV20-1; CDR3 DNA: TGCAGTGCTAGCCGCCCAGCGGGGGGAAAAGAGACCCAGTACTTC; CDR3 protein: CSASRPAGGKETQYF
D gene: -; J gene: TRBJ2-7; clone size: -; V gene: TRBV12-5; CDR3 DNA: TGTGCTAGTGGTTTGGTGTTTGGTGGGAGAGGAGCTGGGGAGCAGTACTTC; CDR3 protein: CASGLVFGGRGAGEQYF
D gene: TRBD1; J gene: TRBJ1-3; clone size: -; V gene: TRBV5-1; CDR3 DNA: TGCGCCAGCAGCCCGCGAGCCGGGACAGGGGGCTCTGGAAACACCATATATTTT; CDR3 protein: CASSPRAGTGGSGNTIYF
D gene: -; J gene: TRBJ1-1; clone size: once; V gene: TRBV7-2; CDR3 DNA: TGTGCCAGCAGCCACGTCACAGTTAACACTGAAGCTTTCTTT; CDR3 protein: CASSHVTVNTEAFF
D gene: TRBD1; J gene: TRBJ1-4; clone size: -; V gene: TRBV7-2; CDR3 DNA: TGTGCCAGCAGCCTGGACAGGGCTGCTAATGAAAAACTGTTTTTT; CDR3 protein: CASSLDRAANEKLFF
D gene: -; J gene: TRBJ1-1; clone size: -; V gene: TRBV6-2/TRBV6-3; CDR3 DNA: TGTGCCAGCAGTTACACGCGGGTGAACACTGAAGCTTTCTTT; CDR3 protein: CASSYTRVNTEAFF
D gene: TRBD1; J gene: TRBJ1-1; clone size: once; V gene: TRBV6-6; CDR3 DNA: TGTGCCAGCAGTTACGCGAACAGGGGCACTGAAGCTTTCTTT; CDR3 protein: CASSYANRGTEAFF
D gene: -; J gene: TRBJ1-1; clone size: -; V gene: TRBV7-9; CDR3 DNA: TGTGCCAGCAGGAAATCTTTTACGCAGGCCCAGATGAACACTGAAGCTTTCTTT; CDR3 protein: CASRKSFTQAQMNTEAFF
D gene: -; J gene: TRBJ1-2; clone size: -; V gene: TRBV5-4; CDR3 DNA: TGTGCCAGCAGCGTAACCCGGACTGATTACTATGGCTACACCTTC; CDR3 protein: CASSVTRTDYYGYTF
D gene: -; J gene: TRBJ1-1; clone size: -; V gene: TRBV12-3/TRBV12-4; CDR3 DNA: TGTGCCAGCAGACATATGACAAGGCTCACTGAAGCTTTCTTT; CDR3 protein: CASRHMTRLTEAFF
D gene: TRBD2; J gene: TRBJ2-1; clone size: -; V gene: TRBV12-3/TRBV12-4; CDR3 DNA: TGTGCCAGCAGTTTCGAAGCGGGGGGGCCTAGAGAGCAGTTCTTC; CDR3 protein: CASSFEAGGPREQFF
D gene: -; J gene: TRBJ2-2; clone size: -; V gene: TRBV9; CDR3 DNA: TGTGCCAGCAGCGGTCTAGCGTCAGAAACGGGGGAGCTGTTTTTT; CDR3 protein: CASSGLASETGELFF
D gene: -; J gene: TRBJ2-3; clone size: -; V gene: TRBV12-3/TRBV12-4; CDR3 DNA: TGTGCCAGCAGTTTGTCTGGGGGACTGGCAGATACGCAGTATTTT; CDR3 protein: CASSLSGGLADTQYF
D gene: TRBD1; J gene: TRBJ2-3; clone size: once; V gene: TRBV24-1; CDR3 DNA: TGTGCCACCAGTGATCTGAGGACAGGGGTCGAAGATACGCAGTATTTT; CDR3 protein: CATSDLRTGVEDTQYF
D gene: -; J gene: TRBJ2-1; clone size: -; V gene: TRBV5-6; CDR3 DNA: TGTGCCAGCAGCTTTGACTCTCGGGGTGAGCAGTTCTTC; CDR3 protein: CASSFDSRGEQFF
D gene: -; J gene: TRBJ2-1; clone size: -; V gene: TRBV4-1; CDR3 DNA: TGCGCCAGCAGCCAAGAGAAGGATGGGACAAAGCAGTTCTTC; CDR3 protein: CASSQEKDGTKQFF
D gene: -; J gene: TRBJ1-1; clone size: -; V gene: TRBV30; CDR3 DNA: TGTGCCTGGACCGCCGGTGAGGGCAGGACTGAAGCTTTCTTT; CDR3 protein: CAWTAGEGRTEAFF
D gene: TRBD1; J gene: TRBJ2-7; clone size: -; V gene: TRBV6-2/TRBV6-3; CDR3 DNA: TGTGCCAGCAGAAGGGGGCGGGCGCCCTCCTACGAGCAGTACTTC; CDR3 protein: CASRRGRAPSYEQYF
D gene: -; J gene: TRBJ2-1; clone size: -; V gene: TRBV3-1; CDR3 DNA: TGTGCCAGCAGCCCGTGGGGGAATGAGCAGTTCTTC; CDR3 protein: CASSPWGNEQFF
D gene: TRBD1; J gene: TRBJ2-1; clone size: -; V gene: TRBV5-1; CDR3 DNA: TGCGCCAGCAGCTTGGCCACGGGACAGGGCTACAATGAGCAGTTCTTC; CDR3 protein: CASSLATGQGYNEQFF
D gene: -; J gene: TRBJ2-1; clone size: -; V gene: TRBV14; CDR3 DNA: TGTGCCAGCAGCCAACCTTTCACAGGGTACAATGAGCAGTTCTTC; CDR3 protein: CASSQPFTGYNEQFF
D gene: -; J gene: TRBJ2-2; clone size: -; V gene: TRBV7-2; CDR3 DNA: TGTGCCAGCAGCTTAGTGTTCAATCCCCTGAACACCGGGGAGCTGTTTTTT; CDR3 protein: CASSLVFNPLNTGELFF
D gene: -; J gene: TRBJ2-6; clone size: -; V gene: TRBV7-3; CDR3 DNA: TGTGCCAGCAGCTTAATACCTTTCTCTGGGGCCAACGTCCTGACTTTC; CDR3 protein: CASSLIPFSGANVLTF
D gene: -; J gene: TRBJ2-6; clone size: -; V gene: TRBV6-5; CDR3 DNA: TGTGCCAGCAGGCCTGGGGTCTCTGGGGCCAACGTCCTGACTTTC; CDR3 protein: CASRPGVSGANVLTF
D gene: TRBD2; J gene: TRBJ2-3; clone size: -; V gene: TRBV18; CDR3 DNA: TGTGCCAGCTCACCGTCACTAGCGGAGAGCACAGATACGCAGTATTTT; CDR3 protein: CASSPSLAESTDTQYF
D gene: -; J gene: TRBJ2-1; clone size: -; V gene: TRBV20-1; CDR3 DNA: TGCAGTGCTAGGAGAGGACAGTACAATGAGCAGTTCTTC; CDR3 protein: CSARRGQYNEQFF
D gene: TRBD1; J gene: TRBJ1-2; clone size: -; V gene: TRBV12-3/TRBV12-4; CDR3 DNA: TGTGCCAGCAGTTTCAACGACAGGGTGGGGGGCTACACCTTC; CDR3 protein: CASSFNDRVGGYTF
D gene: -; J gene: TRBJ2-5; clone size: -; V gene: TRBV6-6; CDR3 DNA: TGTGCCAGCAGTTCCTCCTCGCCAGCGGCGACGGCCCAGTACTTC; CDR3 protein: CASSSSSPAATAQYF
D gene: -; J gene: TRBJ2-1; clone size: few; V gene: TRBV5-1; CDR3 DNA: TGCGCCAGCAGCTTTGGGCAGGGGTCGTACAATGAGCAGTTCTTC; CDR3 protein: CASSFGQGSYNEQFF
D gene: -; J gene: TRBJ1-1; clone size: -; V gene: TRBV5-6; CDR3 DNA: TGTGCCAGCAGCCCCGGAGGCGGGGCTGAAAATGAAGCTTTCTTT; CDR3 protein: CASSPGGGAENEAFF
D gene: TRBD1; J gene: TRBJ2-5; clone size: -; V gene: TRBV2; CDR3 DNA: TGTGCCAGCAGGATGGACAGGTACCAAGAGACCCAGTACTTC; CDR3 protein: CASRMDRYQETQYF